Listed below are T cell receptor beta chains from one sample, sequenced in a study of T cell repertoires in cytomegalovirus infection. Each CDR3 protein gets one entry after TCRdb re-called the reads with MiXCR. Of about 230,000 distinct CDR3 sequences in the sample, about 23% were seen once. Material: CD8+ T cells from PBMCs. These receptors came from a human donor in good health (CMV status not recorded). Some clones in this sample may be carry-over from other donors' samples. The CDR3 runs from the conserved cysteine through the conserved F or W. A D gene is named only where the DNA matches it firmly. Some rows have no size entry. The others give once, few or many, or a class for an expanded clone.

d_call	cdr3_length	clone_size	v_call	j_call	cdr3_nt	cdr3_aa
TRBD1	15	-	TRBV11-2	TRBJ1-1	TGTGCCAGCAGCTTAAAAAGGGACAGGAACACTGAAGCTTTCTTT	CASSLKRDRNTEAFF
-	14	-	TRBV15	TRBJ2-7	TGTGCCACCAGCAGAGTGGACGGTGCCTACGAGCAGTACTTC	CATSRVDGAYEQYF
-	15	-	TRBV11-2	TRBJ2-3	TGTGCCAGCAGCCGCCCCCTAAGGGGTTCAGATACGCAGTATTTT	CASSRPLRGSDTQYF
-	19	-	TRBV27	TRBJ1-1	TGTGCCAGTCCATCCCCTAACAGCAGTGTCGGGGGTCTGAACACTGAAGCTTTCTTT	CASPSPNSSVGGLNTEAFF
-	14	-	TRBV5-5	TRBJ2-2	TGTGCCAGCAGCTCCAGGGCCGGCACCGGGGAGCTGTTTTTT	CASSSRAGTGELFF
TRBD1	16	-	TRBV2	TRBJ2-5	TGTGCCAGCAGTGAATCGGGACAGGGGGTTACGCAGACCCAGTACTTC	CASSESGQGVTQTQYF
-	15	many	TRBV7-2	TRBJ1-4	TGTGCCAGCAGCTTAACGAAACGGGCTAATGAAAAACTGTTTTTT	CASSLTKRANEKLFF
-	14	few	TRBV20-1	TRBJ1-3	TGCAGTGCGTTTGACATACTCTCTGGAAACACCATATATTTT	CSAFDILSGNTIYF
-	20	few	TRBV6-4	TRBJ2-6	TGTGCCAGCAGTGGAGGGATAACAGGGCCCACCCTCTCTGGGGCCAACGTCCTGACTTTC	CASSGGITGPTLSGANVLTF
TRBD2	16	-	TRBV20-1	TRBJ2-3	TGCAGTGCTAGGGGACTAGCGGGGGGGCGTCCAGATACGCAGTATTTT	CSARGLAGGRPDTQYF
-	15	-	TRBV6-5	TRBJ2-2	TGTGCCAGCAGTTACTCGTTGGGGTCCAGCGGGGAGCTGTTTTTT	CASSYSLGSSGELFF
-	16	-	TRBV29-1	TRBJ2-6	TGCAGCGTTGGCGAAGGGTGGGACTCTGGGGCCAACGTCCTGACTTTC	CSVGEGWDSGANVLTF
-	14	few	TRBV6-5	TRBJ2-2	TGTGCCAGCAGTTACGGGGAGAACACCGGGGAGCTGTTTTTT	CASSYGENTGELFF
-	17	-	TRBV7-9	TRBJ2-2	TGTGCCAGCAGCCTTTGGGGGGGACAGCGTTACACCGGGGAGCTGTTTTTT	CASSLWGGQRYTGELFF
-	11	-	TRBV6-2/TRBV6-3	TRBJ1-5	TGTGCCGGGGGGGAGAATCAGCCCCAGCATTTT	CAGGENQPQHF
TRBD1	14	-	TRBV7-9	TRBJ2-7	TGTGCCAGCAGCTCCCGGGACAGGTCCTACGAGCAGTACTTC	CASSSRDRSYEQYF
TRBD1	17	many	TRBV7-8	TRBJ1-2	TGTGCCAGCAGCTTAGGGGTTGTGACAGGGGGAAACTATGGCTACACCTTC	CASSLGVVTGGNYGYTF
-	15	many	TRBV7-9	TRBJ2-1	TGTGCCAGCAGCTCCAGCGGGTACTACTACAATGAGCAGTTCTTC	CASSSSGYYYNEQFF
-	14	few	TRBV27	TRBJ2-1	TGTGCCTCCTGTAGGGGTACCTCCTACAATGAGCAGTTCTTC	CASCRGTSYNEQFF
TRBD1	13	-	TRBV2	TRBJ2-7	TGTGCCAGCCTCGAACAGGGGGCCTACGAGCAGTACTTC	CASLEQGAYEQYF
-	14	-	TRBV5-1	TRBJ2-3	TGCGCCAGCAGCTTCGGTAGTAGCACAGATACGCAGTATTTT	CASSFGSSTDTQYF
TRBD1	16	-	TRBV6-5	TRBJ1-1	TGTGCCAGCAGTTACGGGTGGGACAGACTCAACACTGAAGCTTTCTTT	CASSYGWDRLNTEAFF
-	16	-	TRBV24-1	TRBJ2-3	TGTGCCACCAGTGATCTACAGGGTTCAGGAATAAATACGCAGTATTTT	CATSDLQGSGINTQYF
-	14	many	TRBV7-2	TRBJ2-1	TGTGCCAGCAGCTTCGCTCGCGCGAAGAATGAGCAGTTCTTC	CASSFARAKNEQFF
-	13	once	TRBV10-3	TRBJ2-7	TGTGCCATCAGTGATGGAGGCTCCTACGAGCAGTACTTC	CAISDGGSYEQYF
-	14	few	TRBV9	TRBJ2-2	TGTGCCAGCAGTCAGGGTGACCACCCCGGGGAGCTGTTTTTT	CASSQGDHPGELFF
-	16	few	TRBV25-1	TRBJ1-2	TGTGCCAGCAGTCCCTTAGAGAACAGGGTCGACTATGGCTACACCTTC	CASSPLENRVDYGYTF
-	15	-	TRBV7-9	TRBJ2-3	TGTGCCAGCAGACTAGAGACGGATTTCACAGATACGCAGTATTTT	CASRLETDFTDTQYF
TRBD2	18	many	TRBV25-1	TRBJ2-1	TGTGCCAGCAGTAAACCCGGCCTAGCGGGGGGCCCATACAATGAGCAGTTCTTC	CASSKPGLAGGPYNEQFF
TRBD2	16	many	TRBV7-2	TRBJ2-1	TGTGCCAGCAGCTATTGGACTAGCGGGGGGGCGGGTGAGCAGTTCTTC	CASSYWTSGGAGEQFF
-	14	-	TRBV15	TRBJ2-2	TGTGCCACCAGCAGAGATATCGGGACCGGGGAGCTGTTTTTT	CATSRDIGTGELFF
-	14	many	TRBV7-2	TRBJ1-1	TGTGCCAGCAGCTCCGACGGTTGGAACACTGAAGCTTTCTTT	CASSSDGWNTEAFF
-	12	many	TRBV10-3	TRBJ1-2	TGTGCCATCAGTGAGTCGTGGTATGGCTACACCTTC	CAISESWYGYTF
-	15	many	TRBV12-3/TRBV12-4	TRBJ2-3	TGTGCCAGCAGTTGGGACGGAAGCTCGGGAGATACGCAGTATTTT	CASSWDGSSGDTQYF
-	13	-	TRBV7-6	TRBJ2-7	TGTGCCAGCAGCTCGCGAACCTCCTACGAGCAGTACTTC	CASSSRTSYEQYF
TRBD1	13	-	TRBV28	TRBJ1-2	TGTGCCAGCAGCTCGACAGGGTATTCTGGCTACACCTTC	CASSSTGYSGYTF
-	15	many	TRBV7-8	TRBJ2-1	TGTGCCAGCAGCTTAGCCCCCTCCCCTAACAATGAGCAGTTCTTC	CASSLAPSPNNEQFF
-	15	-	TRBV5-6	TRBJ2-1	TGTGCCAGCAGCGAGGGACGCCTCTCCTACAATGAGCAGTTCTTC	CASSEGRLSYNEQFF
-	14	few	TRBV6-6	TRBJ2-3	TGTGCCAGCAGTTACATGGGAAACACAGATACGCAGTATTTT	CASSYMGNTDTQYF
TRBD1	14	-	TRBV6-2/TRBV6-3	TRBJ2-2	TGTGCCAGCAGAAGGGGGCCAAACACCGGGGAGCTGTTTTTT	CASRRGPNTGELFF
TRBD2	16	few	TRBV13	TRBJ2-7	TGTGCCAGCAGCTTAGGTGGGGCTAGCGGGGCCTACGAGCAGTACTTC	CASSLGGASGAYEQYF
TRBD1	16	-	TRBV7-2	TRBJ1-2	TGTGCCAGCAGCTTAGTGGGCACCGGGACAGACTATGGCTACACCTTC	CASSLVGTGTDYGYTF
-	14	few	TRBV20-1	TRBJ1-2	TGCAGTGCTGTTTCAGTCCAGGGGAGTTATGGCTACACCTTC	CSAVSVQGSYGYTF
-	16	-	TRBV7-4	TRBJ1-2	TGTGCCAGCAGTTCACTCGGAAAAGGCTACGTTGATGGCTACACCTTC	CASSSLGKGYVDGYTF
-	16	many	TRBV28	TRBJ1-4	TGTGCCAGCAGTTTAGGGGCATACTCAACTAATGAAAAACTGTTTTTT	CASSLGAYSTNEKLFF
-	15	few	TRBV5-6	TRBJ2-7	TGTGCCAGCAGCTTTCTGAAGGGATTCGACTACGAGCAGTACTTC	CASSFLKGFDYEQYF
-	14	few	TRBV2	TRBJ2-4	TGTGCCAGCAGTGACACGGGGCCGACGGGCATTCAGTACTTC	CASSDTGPTGIQYF
TRBD1	15	once	TRBV19	TRBJ2-7	TGTGCCAGTAGTATCAGGACAGGCTCCCCCTACGAGCAGTACTTC	CASSIRTGSPYEQYF
-	13	many	TRBV7-8	TRBJ1-1	TGTGCCAGCAGCTTAGATCAGAACACTGAAGCTTTCTTT	CASSLDQNTEAFF
TRBD1	14	few	TRBV6-1	TRBJ2-1	TGTGCCAGCAGCGACAGGGATGGTTACAATGAGCAGTTCTTC	CASSDRDGYNEQFF
-	17	many	TRBV20-1	TRBJ1-5	TGCAGTGCTAGAGATTTGGGGACGGGATTCGGCAATCAGCCCCAGCATTTT	CSARDLGTGFGNQPQHF
-	17	few	TRBV7-9	TRBJ1-4	TGTGCCAGCAGCTTAAATTTCCCGACAGGCTTTAATGAAAAACTGTTTTTT	CASSLNFPTGFNEKLFF
TRBD2	16	-	TRBV11-2	TRBJ2-1	TGTGCCAGCAGCCTCCATACGTCAACGGGGGGGAATGAGCAGTTCTTC	CASSLHTSTGGNEQFF
-	14	few	TRBV29-1	TRBJ2-3	TGCAGCGGGAGCGGGGGACAGGGCGCAAATACGCAGTATTTT	CSGSGGQGANTQYF
-	16	-	TRBV6-4	TRBJ1-1	TGTGCCAGCAGTGCTAGTATGACAGGAAGATTGACTGAAGCTTTCTTT	CASSASMTGRLTEAFF
TRBD2	14	-	TRBV20-1	TRBJ2-5	TGCAGTGCTAGATTACTAGCGGGGGTAGAGACCCAGTACTTC	CSARLLAGVETQYF
TRBD2	15	few	TRBV7-2	TRBJ2-5	TGTGCCAGCAGCTCTAGCGGGGGGGCCTGGGAGACCCAGTACTTC	CASSSSGGAWETQYF